Listed here are 27 T cell receptor beta chains from one sample, sequenced in a study of T-cell memory formation after mild COVID-19. A single record per CDR3 protein comes from TCRdb applying MiXCR to the 5' RACE reads. The sample shows a few hundred thousand distinct CDR3 sequences, under 25% of them seen only once. Source material: PBMCs or a T cell subset sorted from them (not recorded which). All receptors derive from a man aged 18 to 30 who had mild COVID-19 (a few samples of this study predate the infection). Cell type and time point are not known.

The chain uses TRBV7-2 and TRBJ1-1, with D maybe TRBD1 (5 bases). Trimming left V 5 bases short and J 4 bases short, with 14 bases between. Germline CDR1 and CDR2: SGHTA and FQGNSA. CDR3 size: 14 residues. The CDR3 DNA follows: TGTGCCAGCAGCCGAGATTCGGGGCCCACTGAAGCTTTCTTT. Its protein is CASSRDSGPTEAFF. Complete variable domain (other parts from reference TRBV7-2 and TRBJ1-1): GAGVSQSPSNKVTEKGKDVELRCDPISGHTALYWYRQSLGQGLEFLIYFQGNSAPDKSGLPSDRFSAERTGGSVSTLTIQRTQQEDSAVYLCASSRDSGPTEAFFGQGTRLTVV.

This clonotype was seen at least ten times. The genes are TRBV5-1 and TRBJ1-6; D gene unclear. V was cut by 0 bases and J by 6 bases, with 10 bases left in between. This CDR3 has 15 amino acids. Germline V gene lookup returns CDR1 SGHRS and CDR2 YFSETQ. The CDR3 DNA reads as TGCGCCAGCAGCTTGGAGGGAATTACTAATTCACCCCTCCACTTT. Translated, it gives CASSLEGITNSPLHF.

The gene calls are TRBV6-2 or TRBV6-3 and TRBJ1-6; 9 bases are a match to TRBD1. The junction had 10 bases not matched to a gene; V was cut back by 7 bases and J by 9 bases. The CDR3 is 15 amino acids. Germline V gene data show CDR1 as MNHEY and CDR2 as SVGEGT. This chain's CDR3 is CASTPRGQGASPLHF. The CDR3 DNA reads TGTGCCAGCACTCCTCGGGGACAGGGCGCTTCACCCCTCCACTTT.

The chain employs TRBV4-2 and TRBJ2-1; 9 bases align to TRBD1. The J segment lost 4 bases and the V segment lost 3 bases, leaving 10 bases of the junction unmatched. Germline values: CDR1 LGHNA, CDR2 YNFKEQ. This CDR3 contains 17 residues. Here the CDR3 DNA reads TGTGCCAGCAGCCAGTCTACAGGGGGCGGCCCTTACAATGAGCAGTTCTTC. Protein sequence: CASSQSTGGGPYNEQFF.

The chain couples TRBV12-3 or TRBV12-4 to TRBJ1-3; no clear D gene. The CDR3 length is 14 residues. The V end lost 8 bases, the J end lost 0 bases, and 11 bases lay between the germline ends. CDR3 amino acids: CASSGGNSGNTIYF. CDR3 sequence (DNA): TGTGCCAGCTCCGGAGGAAACTCTGGAAACACCATATATTTT.

This clonotype was seen a few times. This chain connects TRBV5-5 to TRBJ2-7, with D unclear. Looked up from germline, CDR1 is SGHKS and CDR2 is YYEKEE (reference sequence). This CDR3 is 11 amino acids long. The ends were cut back, 3 bases at V and 3 bases at J, with 4 bases in the middle. For the CDR3, the DNA is TGTGCCAGCAGCTCCAACTACGAGCAGTACGTC. It translates to CASSSNYEQYV.

The V gene is TRBV20-1, the J gene TRBJ2-3; TRBD2 matches at 13 bases. Germline-derived CDR1 and CDR2 are DFQATT and SNEGSKA (reference sequence). The CDR3 totals 17 residues. Germline trimming cut 7 bases from V and 1 base from J; bases unmatched to any gene: 11. The CDR3 DNA reads as TGCAGTGTCTCAGGACTAGCGGGGGCCGGACGCACAGATACGCAGTATTTT. Translated, it gives CSVSGLAGAGRTDTQYF.

This chain links TRBV11-2 with TRBJ2-1; 10 bases agree with TRBD2. The CDR3 has 16 amino acids. The V and J ends lost 3 bases and 9 bases, in that order; junction bases with no gene match: 11. Germline CDR1 SGHAT, CDR2 FQNNGV. CDR3 coding DNA: TGTGCCAGCAGCTTTTCCGCTAGCGGGGGTGGGAGTGAGCAGTTCTTC. Translation gives CASSFSASGGGSEQFF.

The V gene is TRBV28, the J gene TRBJ2-5, with 9 bases fitting TRBD1. The CDR3 has 14 amino acids. Germline values: CDR1 MDHEN, CDR2 SYDVKM. V trimming: 2 bases; J trimming: 6 bases; junction bases outside the gene matches: 4. The CDR3 DNA reads TGTGCCAGCAGTTTAGGCGACAGGGGGAAGACCCAGTACTTC. Residues: CASSLGDRGKTQYF.

This clonotype appeared many times. The chain's CDR3 is CASSAQRGGSYEQYF. DNA for the CDR3: TGCGCCAGCAGCGCCCAGCGGGGGGGCTCCTACGAGCAGTACTTC. The chain couples TRBV5-1 to TRBJ2-7; TRBD2 aligns across 10 bases. The V gene's germline CDR1 is SGHRS and CDR2 YFSETQ. Trimming at V came to 4 bases and at J to 0 bases, leaving 4 bases not matched to a gene. This CDR3 contains 15 residues.

The V gene is TRBV4-3, the J gene TRBJ2-1; no clear D gene. V lost 4 bases, J lost 7 bases, and 17 bases lay in between. The CDR3 is made up of 15 amino acids. Germline V gene lookup returns CDR1 LGHNA and CDR2 YSLEER. CDR3 DNA: TGCGCCAGCAGCCGACCCCTCGTTTCTGGGAATGAGCAGTTCTTC. Protein: CASSRPLVSGNEQFF.

This clonotype has just a few counts. The chain recombines TRBV7-9 with TRBJ1-5; possibly TRBD1 for D (5 bases). Trimming left V 8 bases short and J 4 bases short, with 12 bases between. Germline V CDR1 and CDR2: SEHNR, FQNEAQ (reference sequence). The CDR3 spans 13 residues. CDR3 bases: TGTGCCAGCGGGACGGAGCAGAATCAGCCCCAGCATTTT. Amino acids: CASGTEQNQPQHF.

The table lists this clonotype with a few counts. CDR3 coding DNA: TGTGCCAGCAGTTACTCGAGGGCGGCTAGGGCTAACTATGGCTACACCTTC. As protein: CASSYSRAARANYGYTF. The chain joins TRBV6-5 to TRBJ1-2, with unresolved D. This CDR3 has 17 amino acids. Between the trimmed V and J ends, which lost 0 bases and 0 bases, there was a span of 14 bases. Looked up from germline, CDR1 is MNHEY and CDR2 is SVGAGI.

The CDR3 reads CASSPTHGVGASYGYTF. As DNA, the CDR3 is TGTGCCAGCAGTCCAACTCATGGGGTTGGGGCTAGCTATGGCTACACCTTC. The rearrangement joins TRBV27 to TRBJ1-2; perhaps TRBD1 as D (5 bases). This CDR3 region has 17 residues. From germline, CDR1 is MNHEY and CDR2 SMNVEV (reference sequence). V gave up 5 bases and J gave up 4 bases, with 23 bases separating them.

In its sample, this clonotype was seen a few times. The CDR3 DNA follows: TGCGCCAGCAGCAACGCGGACCGAGCGTATGGCTACACCTTC. Its protein product is CASSNADRAYGYTF. The genes are TRBV4-3 and TRBJ1-2, with D uncertain. Deletions cut 5 bases from V and 5 bases from J, with 15 bases between. The CDR3 is 14 residues long. CDR1 is LGHNA and CDR2 is YSLEER in the germline V gene.

In this sample, this clonotype turned up a few times. V gene TRBV4-3 combines with J gene TRBJ1-3, with TRBD1 identical over 8 bases. V was clipped by 5 bases and J by 2 bases; unmatched bases: 2. Germline V gene lookup returns CDR1 LGHNA and CDR2 YSLEER. The CDR3 totals 14 residues. CDR3 sequence (DNA): TGCGCCAGCAGCTCGGACAGGGCTGGAAACACCATATATTTT. Translating gives CASSSDRAGNTIYF.

In the case of this clonotype: Being one base from a much bigger clone, this may be a read error. This chain joins TRBV27 and TRBJ2-2; TRBD2 agrees at 10 bases. CDR3 length: 14 residues. The V segment lost 4 bases and the J segment 6 bases; nucleotides outside the gene matches: 2. Germline CDR1 is MNHEY and CDR2 is SMNVEV (reference sequence). CDR3 amino acids: CASSSSGGAGELFF. The CDR3 DNA follows: TGTGCCAGCAGTTCCAGCGGGGGGGCCGGGGAGCTGTTTTTT.

There are many counts of this clonotype. Sequence at one end of the junction differs from germline and may be a read error. The CDR3: CASSPGTGAYEQYF. The CDR3, as DNA: TGTGCCAGCAGCCCGGGGACAGGGGCCTACGAGCAGTACTTC. This rearrangement joins TRBV5-1 to TRBJ2-7; 10 nucleotides agree with TRBD1. This CDR3 region has 14 residues. Germline CDR1 SGHRS, CDR2 YFSETQ.

This clonotype turned up a few times. This chain connects TRBV7-2 to TRBJ2-1, with a tentative D call TRBD2 (5 bases). Trimming removed 3 bases at V and 12 bases at J, with 15 bases between. The CDR3 contains 13 residues. The germline V gene encodes CDR1 SGHTA and CDR2 FQGNSA. The CDR3 is CASSFYREVGQFF. CDR3 in DNA: TGTGCCAGCAGCTTTTATCGGGAAGTGGGGCAGTTCTTC.

This rearrangement joins TRBV6-1 to TRBJ2-7; 7 nucleotides align to TRBD1. This CDR3 has 15 amino acids. Germline CDR1 reads MNHNS; CDR2 reads SASEGT. With 0 bases clipped from V and 2 bases from J, the junction kept 4 bases outside the gene matches. CDR3 protein: CASSEAWQGAYEQYF. The CDR3 DNA reads TGTGCCAGCAGTGAAGCTTGGCAGGGGGCCTACGAGCAGTACTTC.

There are a few counts of this clonotype. The V gene is TRBV14, the J gene TRBJ2-7; 9 nucleotides agree with TRBD1. Germline V CDR1 and CDR2: SGHDN, FVKESK. The CDR3 contains 14 residues. With 4 bases clipped from V and 3 bases from J, the junction kept 4 bases outside the gene matches. In DNA, the CDR3 is TGTGCCAGCAGCCTAGGGGGACAGGGCTACGAGCAGTACTTC. Its translation: CASSLGGQGYEQYF.

In its sample, this clonotype was seen many times. CDR3 in amino acids: CASSRLAGAYNEQFF. CDR3 DNA: TGTGCCAGCAGTCGACTAGCGGGGGCCTACAATGAGCAGTTCTTC. The rearrangement joins TRBV12-3 or TRBV12-4 to TRBJ2-1; 12 bases line up with TRBD2. The V gene end was trimmed by 5 bases and the J gene end by 2 bases; junction bases not matched to a gene: 1. The CDR3 sequence is 15 residues long.

The CDR3 loop is CASSYPRGGDTQYF. The CDR3 nucleotides are TGTGCCAGCAGCTACCCTCGGGGGGGAGATACGCAGTATTTT. J is TRBJ2-3 and V is TRBV7-6; 8 nucleotides line up with TRBD2. The germline V gene encodes CDR1 SGHVS and CDR2 FNYEAQ. Germline trimming cut 4 bases from V and 5 bases from J; bases unmatched to any gene: 5. This CDR3 is built from 14 residues.

In this sample, this clonotype turned up once. The chain joins TRBV4-3 to TRBJ1-2; possible D gene TRBD1, 5 bases. Germline V CDR1 and CDR2: LGHNA, YSLEER. The length of the CDR3 is 15 residues. Trimming pared 0 bases from V and 2 bases from J, leaving 10 bases between. The CDR3 loop reads CASSQDWAGNYGYTF. The CDR3 DNA sequence: TGCGCCAGCAGCCAAGATTGGGCAGGGAACTATGGCTACACCTTC.

This clonotype was detected a few times. This chain links TRBV7-2 with TRBJ2-2; the match to TRBD1 covers 7 bases. With 0 bases clipped from V and 4 bases from J, the junction kept 11 bases outside the gene matches. This CDR3 is 18 amino acids long. Germline V lookup: CDR1 SGHTA, CDR2 FQGNSA. CDR3 nucleotides: TGTGCCAGCAGCTTAGCGAAGAGACAGGGTAAAAGCACCGGGGAGCTGTTTTTT. This sequence encodes CASSLAKRQGKSTGELFF.

This clonotype was found a few times. This chain connects TRBV7-9 to TRBJ2-2, with a tentative D call TRBD2 (5 bases). Germline V gene data show CDR1 as SEHNR and CDR2 as FQNEAQ (reference sequence). V gave up 2 bases and J gave up 6 bases, with 10 bases separating them. The length of the CDR3 is 14 residues. CDR3 bases: TGTGCCAGCAGCTTATACTCCGGGGCCGGGGAGCTGTTTTTT. It translates to CASSLYSGAGELFF.

This clonotype turned up a few times. CDR3 sequence: CSARVVRYNEQFF. The CDR3 DNA is TGCAGTGCTAGAGTCGTCCGTTACAATGAGCAGTTCTTC. The chain has TRBV20-1 and TRBJ2-1; unclear D gene. V shed 1 base and J shed 4 bases, with 8 bases lying between them. CDR1 is DFQATT and CDR2 is SNEGSKA in the germline V gene (reference sequence). The CDR3 is 13 amino acids.